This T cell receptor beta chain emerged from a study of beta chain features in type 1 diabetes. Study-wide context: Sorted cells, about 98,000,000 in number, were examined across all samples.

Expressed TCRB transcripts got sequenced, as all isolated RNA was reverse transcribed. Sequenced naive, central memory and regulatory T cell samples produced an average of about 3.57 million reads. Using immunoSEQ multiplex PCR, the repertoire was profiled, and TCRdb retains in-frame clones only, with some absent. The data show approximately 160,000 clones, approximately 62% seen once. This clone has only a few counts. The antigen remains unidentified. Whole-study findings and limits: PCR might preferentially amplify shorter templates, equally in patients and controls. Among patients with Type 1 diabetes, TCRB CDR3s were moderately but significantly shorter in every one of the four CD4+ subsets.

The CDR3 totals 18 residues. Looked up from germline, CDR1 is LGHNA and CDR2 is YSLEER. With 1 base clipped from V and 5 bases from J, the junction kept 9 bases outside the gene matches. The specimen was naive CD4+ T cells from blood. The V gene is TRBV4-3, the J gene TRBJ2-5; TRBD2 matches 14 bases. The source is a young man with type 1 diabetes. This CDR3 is CASSQVGTSGGVGETQYF. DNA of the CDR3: TGCGCCAGCAGCCAAGTGGGGACTAGCGGGGGAGTAGGGGAGACCCAGTACTTC.